The rows below give T cell receptor beta chains drawn from one sample of a study of CD8+ T cells in alopecia areata. Generated by immunoSEQ multiplex PCR, the TCRdb table keeps only in-frame clones and is missing some. The sample contains around 140,000 clones, roughly 64% of which appear only once. Material: CD4+ T cells sorted from blood, obtained at week 0. The receptors come from a human donor with alopecia areata. Both conserved end residues are part of each CDR3. Each record gives: V gene, J gene, clone size, D gene, CDR3 DNA, CDR3 protein. D genes are given only for firm matches. Some rows mark clone size as missing; the rest say once, few, many or name a class of expanded clone.

TRBV20-1	TRBJ2-7	NA	TRBD1	TGCAGTGCCACTCAAGGGGGCGGGCAGTACTTC	CSATQGGGQYF
TRBV2	TRBJ1-1	NA	NA	TGTGCCGGAGCGGTGGGGATGAACACTGAAGCTTTCTTT	CAGAVGMNTEAFF
TRBV4-3	TRBJ1-6	NA	NA	TGCGCCAGCAGCCAAGAGTTTGGGGAAAACTTTAATTCACCCCTCCACTTT	CASSQEFGENFNSPLHF
TRBV6-6	TRBJ1-5	NA	NA	TGTGCCAGCAGCCCCATTAGCAATCAGCCCCAGCATTTT	CASSPISNQPQHF
TRBV19	TRBJ2-6	few	NA	TGTGCCAGTAGTATGGGGGGCGTCTCTGGGGCCAACGTCCTGACTTTC	CASSMGGVSGANVLTF
TRBV4-3	TRBJ1-1	NA	NA	TGCGCCAGCAGCCAATTCTACCAGGGGAACACTGAAGCTTTCTTT	CASSQFYQGNTEAFF
TRBV29-1	TRBJ2-7	NA	TRBD2	TGCAGCGTCGTTGCCGGGACTAGCGGGGGTTACGAGCAGTACTTC	CSVVAGTSGGYEQYF
TRBV19	TRBJ1-3	few	NA	TGTGCCAGTAGTATATGGGATTCTGGAAACACCATATATTTT	CASSIWDSGNTIYF
TRBV7-9	TRBJ2-3	NA	NA	TGTGCCAGCAGCTTGGTCGGGACAGATACGCAGTATTTT	CASSLVGTDTQYF
TRBV7-9	TRBJ1-6	NA	NA	TGTGCCAGCAGCTTAGGGATCAGCAATTCACCCCTCCACTTT	CASSLGISNSPLHF
TRBV4-1	TRBJ1-6	few	NA	TGCGCCAGCAGCCAAGAGGGGAGGGTCGCACCCCTCCACTTT	CASSQEGRVAPLHF
TRBV5-1	TRBJ1-4	NA	NA	TGCGCCAGCAGCTTGGTCGGGAACGGAGGTGAAAAACTGTTTTTT	CASSLVGNGGEKLFF
TRBV18	TRBJ1-2	NA	TRBD1	TGTGCCAGCTCCCACGGACAGGCCTTCTATGGCTACACCTTC	CASSHGQAFYGYTF
TRBV6-5	TRBJ2-5	NA	NA	TGTGCCAGCAGTTCGGTGGAAGAGACCCAGTACTTC	CASSSVEETQYF
TRBV6-5	TRBJ2-1	NA	TRBD1	TGTGCCAGCAGCCCGGCGGGACAGGGGTACAATGAGCAGTTCTTC	CASSPAGQGYNEQFF
TRBV5-1	TRBJ2-5	few	TRBD2	TGCGCCAGCAGCCACGAGCGGGGACAGACCCAGTACTTC	CASSHERGQTQYF
TRBV5-6	TRBJ2-4	NA	NA	TGTGCCAGCAGCCGGAGGTTGGGAGCAAACATTCAGTACTTC	CASSRRLGANIQYF
TRBV7-2	TRBJ2-5	few	NA	TGTGCCAGCAGCTTAGTTGGGGGTACGATAGCAGAGACCCAGTACTTC	CASSLVGGTIAETQYF
TRBV2	TRBJ2-5	NA	TRBD2	TGTGCCAGCAGTGCAGGTTTTAGCGGGGGGCAAGAGACCCAGTACTTC	CASSAGFSGGQETQYF
TRBV30	TRBJ2-5	NA	TRBD2	TGTGCCTGGGATCTAGCGGGTGGAGAGACCCAGTACTTC	CAWDLAGGETQYF
TRBV7-2	TRBJ2-7	few	TRBD1	TGTGCCAGCAGCCGCGACAGGGGTGGAGAGCAGTACTTC	CASSRDRGGEQYF
TRBV6-5	TRBJ2-2	NA	NA	TGTGCCAGCAGCCGGGGGAACACCGGGGAGCTGTTTTTT	CASSRGNTGELFF
TRBV5-1	TRBJ2-1	NA	TRBD2	TGCGCCAGCAGCTCGCTAGCGGAGTCCGAGCAGTTCTTC	CASSSLAESEQFF
TRBV11-3	TRBJ2-7	few	NA	TGTGCCAGCAGCTTAGCGGTCAGGGGCCACGAGCAGTACTTC	CASSLAVRGHEQYF
TRBV10-3	TRBJ1-6	NA	NA	TGTGCCATCAGTGAGTCGAGCCCGCTTATGACCGGGCAACCCCTCCACTTT	CAISESSPLMTGQPLHF
TRBV2	TRBJ1-6	NA	TRBD1	TGTGCCAGCAGATTGGACAGGGCGGATAATTCACCCCTCCACTTT	CASRLDRADNSPLHF
TRBV29-1	TRBJ2-3	once	TRBD1	TGCAGCGCCCGTCCCGGGACAGGCCAACTGCAGTATTTT	CSARPGTGQLQYF
TRBV29-1	TRBJ1-2	NA	NA	TGCAGCGTTGAAAAAACCCCGGGGGGCGCGAGGGATGGCTACACCTTC	CSVEKTPGGARDGYTF
TRBV4-2	TRBJ2-1	few	NA	TGTGCCAGCAGCCAAGATAGGGGTGATGAGCAGTTCTTC	CASSQDRGDEQFF
TRBV4-2	TRBJ2-5	NA	TRBD2	TGTGCCAGCAGCCGGGGACTAGCGCAAGAGACCCAGTACTTC	CASSRGLAQETQYF
TRBV7-2	TRBJ2-2	few	NA	TGTGCCAGCAGCCCGGGGACAGCGGGTGCGAACACCGGGGAGCTGTTTTTT	CASSPGTAGANTGELFF